This T cell receptor beta chain originates from a study of blood T cells in healthy people across ages. With 6 bases clipped from V and 9 bases from J, the junction kept 5 bases outside the gene matches. Germline V gene data show CDR1 as SQVTM and CDR2 as ANQGSEA. The CDR3 contains 11 residues. Primed by a sample-barcoded 5' primer and a J-beta primer mix, a second PCR proceeded for 7 to 11 cycles. Unique molecular identifiers of 12 random nucleotides labeled each cDNA. TCRdb itself ran the 5' RACE reads through MiXCR, one entry per CDR3 protein. The data show 700,000 to 950,000 distinct CDR3 sequences, roughly 60% seen once. Donors each provided about 10 milliliters of peripheral blood. Extraction of total RNA produced a minimum of 5.5 micrograms from each sample. Findings of the study overall: Older age coincided with a roughly linear decline in TCR beta diversity per million T cells.

As concerns this clonotype: Its matching antigen is unknown.

The V gene is TRBV29-1, the J gene TRBJ2-1; 7 bases are shared with TRBD2. Sequenced input: blood. The receptor's source is a man aged 25-45 years in good health. CDR3 in DNA: TGCAGCGTGGCGGGAGACGGTGAGCAGTTCTTC. This translates into CSVAGDGEQFF.